Following are 9 T cell receptor beta chains from one sample sequenced in a study of shared clonotypes between healthy human individuals. TCRdb's copy holds only in-frame clones and misses some; the assay was immunoSEQ multiplex PCR. The sample holds about 2 million clones; about 95% are singletons and the top ten take about 1.1%. As defined, naive CD8 cells were CD45RO-negative and positively selected for CCR7, with terminally differentiated effector memory CD45RA+ cells excluded. Material for sequencing was naive CD8+ T cells sorted from blood. The source of these receptors is a man younger than 35 in good health.

The chain joins TRBV2 to TRBJ2-1; 11 nucleotides line up with TRBD2. Germline V gene sequence: CDR1 SNHLY, CDR2 FYNNEI. The CDR3 spans 16 residues. The V segment lost 0 bases and the J segment 2 bases; nucleotides outside the gene matches: 0. CDR3 nucleotide sequence: TGTGCCAGCAGTGAAGCGGGACTAGCGGCCTACAATGAGCAGTTCTTC. It encodes CASSEAGLAAYNEQFF.

Worth noting for this clone: Other nucleotide sequences in the sample specify the same CDR3. The chain carries TRBV9 and TRBJ2-3; D is uncertain. The V end lost 0 bases, the J end lost 2 bases, and 4 bases lay between the germline ends. The CDR3 is made up of 13 amino acids. The germline V gene encodes CDR1 SGDLS and CDR2 YYNGEE. The CDR3 spells CASSVVVTDTQYF. For the CDR3, the DNA is TGTGCCAGCAGCGTAGTTGTCACAGATACGCAGTATTTT.

This clone showed up just once. This chain connects TRBV28 to TRBJ2-7, with a tentative D call TRBD1 (5 bases). The CDR3 runs 13 residues. V was clipped by 3 bases and J by 3 bases, with 9 bases between them. Germline CDR1 is MDHEN and CDR2 is SYDVKM. DNA of the CDR3: TGTGCCAGCAGTTTTAGACAGCACTACGAGCAGTACTTC. This codes for CASSFRQHYEQYF. The variable domain in full, completed from reference TRBV28 and TRBJ2-7, reads DVKVTQSSRYLVKRTGEKVFLECVQDMDHENMFWYRQDPGLGLRLIYFSYDVKMKEKGDIPEGYSVSREKKERFSLILESASTNQTSMYLCASSFRQHYEQYFGPGTRLTVT.

Regarding this clone: This specimen includes other DNA sequences encoding the same CDR3. The J gene is TRBJ2-7, the V gene TRBV27; D is possibly TRBD1 or TRBD2 (6 bases each). Germline V gene sequence: CDR1 MNHEY, CDR2 SMNVEV (reference sequence). The CDR3 runs 14 residues. V was shortened by 1 base and J by 3 bases, with 10 bases between the two germline ends. In DNA form, the CDR3 reads TGTGCCAGCAGTTTATGGGGGGCTGGCTACGAGCAGTACTTC. It is translated as CASSLWGAGYEQYF.

The chain carries TRBV28 and TRBJ1-5; D not certain. Germline V gene data show CDR1 as MDHEN and CDR2 as SYDVKM. Trimming left V 5 bases short and J 3 bases short, with 11 bases between. The CDR3 spans 14 residues. The CDR3 bases are TGTGCCAGCAGTAATATCGGGTACAATCAGCCCCAGCATTTT. The encoded protein is CASSNIGYNQPQHF.

The chain couples TRBV28 to TRBJ2-5; TRBD2 agrees at 10 bases. Germline loops: CDR1 MDHEN, CDR2 SYDVKM. V trimming: 2 bases; J trimming: 1 base; junction bases outside the gene matches: 7. This CDR3 comprises 17 residues. The CDR3, as DNA: TGTGCCAGCAGTTTAGATAGCGGGGGGATACCCCAAGAGACCCAGTACTTC. Its translation: CASSLDSGGIPQETQYF.

This chain joins TRBV30 and TRBJ1-2; D not resolved. Germline CDR1 reads GTSNPN; CDR2 reads SVGIG (reference sequence). V lost 5 bases and J 1 base, leaving 17 bases between the germline ends. The CDR3 sequence is 15 residues long. CDR3 loop: CAWGPEFADNYGYTF. As DNA, the CDR3 is TGTGCCTGGGGGCCTGAATTTGCAGATAACTATGGCTACACCTTC.

The rearrangement joins TRBV9 to TRBJ2-2; TRBD1 matches 7 bases. With V trimmed by 4 bases and J by 6 bases, 9 bases remained unmatched. The CDR3 is made up of 15 amino acids. Germline V lookup: CDR1 SGDLS, CDR2 YYNGEE. The CDR3: CASSPRQGNPGELFF. The CDR3, as DNA: TGTGCCAGCAGCCCTCGACAGGGTAACCCCGGGGAGCTGTTTTTT.

The chain couples TRBV5-1 to TRBJ2-2, with 10 bases fitting TRBD2. The germline CDR1 and CDR2 sequences are SGHRS and YFSETQ. This CDR3 comprises 17 residues. Trimming removed 0 bases from V and 4 bases from J; junction bases left unmatched: 6. The chain's CDR3 is CASSLESSGGLTGELFF. CDR3 coding DNA: TGCGCCAGCAGCTTGGAGTCTAGCGGGGGCCTCACCGGGGAGCTGTTTTTT.